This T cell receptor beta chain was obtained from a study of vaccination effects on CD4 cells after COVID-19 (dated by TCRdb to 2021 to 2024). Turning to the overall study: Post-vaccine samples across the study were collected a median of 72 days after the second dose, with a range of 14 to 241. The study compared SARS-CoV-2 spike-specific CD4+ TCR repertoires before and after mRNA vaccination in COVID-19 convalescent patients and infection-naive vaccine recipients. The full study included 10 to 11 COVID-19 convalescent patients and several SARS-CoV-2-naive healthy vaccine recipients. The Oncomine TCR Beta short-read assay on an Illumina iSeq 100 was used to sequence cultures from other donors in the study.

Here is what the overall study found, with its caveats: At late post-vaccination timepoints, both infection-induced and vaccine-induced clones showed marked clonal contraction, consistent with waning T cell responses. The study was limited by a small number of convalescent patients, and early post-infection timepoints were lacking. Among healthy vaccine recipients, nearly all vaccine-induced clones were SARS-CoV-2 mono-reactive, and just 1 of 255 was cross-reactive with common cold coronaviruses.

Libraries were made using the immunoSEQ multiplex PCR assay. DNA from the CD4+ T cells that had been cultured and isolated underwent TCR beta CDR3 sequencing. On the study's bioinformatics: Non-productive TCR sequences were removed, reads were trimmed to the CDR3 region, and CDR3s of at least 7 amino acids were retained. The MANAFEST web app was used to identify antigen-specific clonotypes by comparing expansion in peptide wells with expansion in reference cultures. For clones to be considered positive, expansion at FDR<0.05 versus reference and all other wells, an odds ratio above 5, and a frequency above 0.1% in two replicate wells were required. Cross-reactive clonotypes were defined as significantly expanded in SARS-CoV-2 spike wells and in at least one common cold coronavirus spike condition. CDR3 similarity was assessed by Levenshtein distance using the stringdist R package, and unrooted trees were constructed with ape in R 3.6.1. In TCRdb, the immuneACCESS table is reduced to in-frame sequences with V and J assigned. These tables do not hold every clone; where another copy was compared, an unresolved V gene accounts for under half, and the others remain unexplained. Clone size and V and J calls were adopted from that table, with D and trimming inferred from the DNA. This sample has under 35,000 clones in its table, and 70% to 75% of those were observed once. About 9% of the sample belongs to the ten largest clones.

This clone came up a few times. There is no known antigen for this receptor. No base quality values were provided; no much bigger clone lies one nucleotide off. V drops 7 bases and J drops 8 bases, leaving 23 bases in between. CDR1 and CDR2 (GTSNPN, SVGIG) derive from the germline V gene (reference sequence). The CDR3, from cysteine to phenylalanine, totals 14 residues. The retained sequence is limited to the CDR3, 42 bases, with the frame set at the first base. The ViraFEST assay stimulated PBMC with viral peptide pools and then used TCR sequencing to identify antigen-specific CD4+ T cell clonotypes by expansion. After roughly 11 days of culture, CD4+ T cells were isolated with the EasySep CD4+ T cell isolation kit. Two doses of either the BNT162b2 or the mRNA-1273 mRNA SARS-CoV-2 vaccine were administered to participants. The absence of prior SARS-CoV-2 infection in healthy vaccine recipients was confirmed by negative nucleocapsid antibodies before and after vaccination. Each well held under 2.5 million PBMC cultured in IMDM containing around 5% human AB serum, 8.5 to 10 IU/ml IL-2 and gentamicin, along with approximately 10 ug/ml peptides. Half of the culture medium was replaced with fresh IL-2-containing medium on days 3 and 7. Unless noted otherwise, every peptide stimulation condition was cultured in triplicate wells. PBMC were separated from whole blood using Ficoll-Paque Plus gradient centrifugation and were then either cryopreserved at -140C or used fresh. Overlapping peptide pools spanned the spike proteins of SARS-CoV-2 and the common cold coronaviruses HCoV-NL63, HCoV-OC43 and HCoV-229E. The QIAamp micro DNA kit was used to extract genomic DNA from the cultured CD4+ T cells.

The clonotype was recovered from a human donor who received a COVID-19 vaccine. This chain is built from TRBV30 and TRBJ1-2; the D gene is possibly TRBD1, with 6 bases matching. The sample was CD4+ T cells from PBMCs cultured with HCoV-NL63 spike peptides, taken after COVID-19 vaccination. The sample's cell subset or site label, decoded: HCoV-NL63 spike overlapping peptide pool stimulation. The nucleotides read TGTGCCTCGGAACCGGGACATAGCGCAGGGGGCTACACCTTC. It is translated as CASEPGHSAGGYTF.